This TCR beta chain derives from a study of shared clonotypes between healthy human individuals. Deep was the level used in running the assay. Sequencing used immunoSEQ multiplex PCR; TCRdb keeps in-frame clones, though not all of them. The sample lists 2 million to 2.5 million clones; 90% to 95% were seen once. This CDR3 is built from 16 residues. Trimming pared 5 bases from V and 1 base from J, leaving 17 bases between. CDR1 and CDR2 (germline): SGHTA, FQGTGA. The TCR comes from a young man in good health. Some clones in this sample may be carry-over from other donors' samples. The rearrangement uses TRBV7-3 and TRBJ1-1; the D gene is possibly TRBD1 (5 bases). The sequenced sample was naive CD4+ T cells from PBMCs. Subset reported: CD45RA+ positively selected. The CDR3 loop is CASSPERGPTNTEAFF. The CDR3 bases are TGTGCCAGCAGCCCCGAGAGGGGACCGACGAACACTGAAGCTTTCTTT.